This T cell receptor beta chain originates from a study of tumor-infiltrating lymphocytes in localized non-small cell lung cancer. Study-level background: Patients included smokers and never-smokers with various histologies, some sampled after neoadjuvant chemotherapy.

Repertoires were generated with immunoSEQ multiplex PCR, while TCRdb's copy carries only in-frame clones and drops some. The sample records about 16,000 clones, roughly four fifths being singletons. This clone was detected only a few times. Germline lookup yields CDR1 KGHSH and CDR2 LQKENI. After removal of 5 bases from V and 5 bases from J, the junction contained 11 bases not matched to a gene. The CDR3 extends over 15 amino acids. V usage is TRBV18 and J usage is TRBJ2-7; 8 nucleotides line up with TRBD1. This TCR was recovered from a human donor with non-small cell lung cancer. Sequenced: lung tumor tissue. The CDR3: CASSTGQGLQDEQYF. CDR3 DNA: TGTGCCAGCTCAACTGGACAGGGTTTACAGGACGAGCAGTACTTC.